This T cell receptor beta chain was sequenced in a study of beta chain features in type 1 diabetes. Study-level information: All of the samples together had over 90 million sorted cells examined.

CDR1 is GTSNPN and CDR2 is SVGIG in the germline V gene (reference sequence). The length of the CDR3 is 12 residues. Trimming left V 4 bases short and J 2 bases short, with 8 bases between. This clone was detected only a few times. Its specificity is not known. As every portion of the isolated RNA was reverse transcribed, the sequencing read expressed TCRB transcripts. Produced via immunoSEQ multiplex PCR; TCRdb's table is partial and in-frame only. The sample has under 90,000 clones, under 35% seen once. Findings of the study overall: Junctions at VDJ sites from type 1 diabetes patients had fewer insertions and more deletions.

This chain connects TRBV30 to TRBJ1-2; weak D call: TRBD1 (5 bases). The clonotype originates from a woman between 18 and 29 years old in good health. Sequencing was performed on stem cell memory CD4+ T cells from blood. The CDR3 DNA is TGTGCCTGGACGCCAGGGAACTATGGCTACACCTTC. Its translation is CAWTPGNYGYTF.